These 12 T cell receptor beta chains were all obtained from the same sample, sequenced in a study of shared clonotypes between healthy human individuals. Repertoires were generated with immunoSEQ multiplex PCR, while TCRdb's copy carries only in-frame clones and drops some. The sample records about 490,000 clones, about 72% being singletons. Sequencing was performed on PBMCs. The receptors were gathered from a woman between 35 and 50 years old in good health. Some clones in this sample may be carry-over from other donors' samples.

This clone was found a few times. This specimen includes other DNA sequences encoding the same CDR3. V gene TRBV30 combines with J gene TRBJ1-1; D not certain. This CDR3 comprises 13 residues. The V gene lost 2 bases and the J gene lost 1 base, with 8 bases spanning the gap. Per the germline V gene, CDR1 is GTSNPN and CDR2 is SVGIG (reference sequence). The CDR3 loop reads CAWSPDPNTEAFF. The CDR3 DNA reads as TGTGCCTGGAGTCCAGACCCGAACACTGAAGCTTTCTTT.

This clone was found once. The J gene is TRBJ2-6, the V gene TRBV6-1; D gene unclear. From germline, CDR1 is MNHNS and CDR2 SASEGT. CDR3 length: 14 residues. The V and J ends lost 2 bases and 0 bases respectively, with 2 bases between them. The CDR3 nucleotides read TGTGCCAGCAGTGAACTCTCTGGGGCCAACGTCCTGACTTTC. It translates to CASSELSGANVLTF.

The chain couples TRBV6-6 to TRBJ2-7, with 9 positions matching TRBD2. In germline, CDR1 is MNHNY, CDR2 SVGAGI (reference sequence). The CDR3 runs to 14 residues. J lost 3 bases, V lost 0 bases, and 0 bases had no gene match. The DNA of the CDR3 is TGTGCCAGCAGTTACTCGACTAGCGGCTACGAGCAGTACTTC. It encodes CASSYSTSGYEQYF.

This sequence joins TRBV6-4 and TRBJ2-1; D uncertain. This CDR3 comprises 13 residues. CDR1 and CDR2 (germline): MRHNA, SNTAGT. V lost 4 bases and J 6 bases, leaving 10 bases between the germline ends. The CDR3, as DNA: TGTGCCAGCAGTGCATCGGCAGCCAATGAGCAGTTCTTC. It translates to CASSASAANEQFF.

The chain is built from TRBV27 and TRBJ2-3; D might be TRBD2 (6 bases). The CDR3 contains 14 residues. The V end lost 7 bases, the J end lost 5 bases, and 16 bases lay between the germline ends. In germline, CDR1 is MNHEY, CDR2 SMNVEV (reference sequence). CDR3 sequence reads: CASTRGWGGDTQYF. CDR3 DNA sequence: TGTGCCAGCACTCGGGGGTGGGGAGGAGATACGCAGTATTTT.

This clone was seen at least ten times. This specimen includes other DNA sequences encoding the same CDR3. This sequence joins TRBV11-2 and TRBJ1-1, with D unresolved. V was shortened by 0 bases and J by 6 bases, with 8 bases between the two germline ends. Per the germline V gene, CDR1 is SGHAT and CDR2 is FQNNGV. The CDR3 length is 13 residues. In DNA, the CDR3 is TGTGCCAGCAGCTTAGAGCGAGGGTCTGAAGCTTTCTTT. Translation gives CASSLERGSEAFF. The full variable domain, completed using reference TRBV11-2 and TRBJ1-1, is EAGVAQSPRYKIIEKRQSVAFWCNPISGHATLYWYQQILGQGPKLLIQFQNNGVVDDSQLPKDRFSAERLKGVDSTLKIQPAKLEDSAVYLCASSLERGSEAFFGQGTRLTVV.

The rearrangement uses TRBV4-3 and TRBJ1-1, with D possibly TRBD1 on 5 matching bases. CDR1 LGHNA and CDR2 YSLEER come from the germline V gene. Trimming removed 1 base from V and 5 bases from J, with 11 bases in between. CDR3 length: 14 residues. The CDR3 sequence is CASSQGNEGTEAFF. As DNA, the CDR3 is TGCGCCAGCAGCCAAGGGAACGAGGGGACTGAAGCTTTCTTT.

CDR3 residues: CASSLDFKPLFYEQYF. The CDR3 DNA sequence: TGTGCCAGCAGCTTAGACTTCAAGCCCCTTTTTTACGAGCAGTACTTC. V is TRBV7-9 and J is TRBJ2-7, with unresolved D. CDR3 size: 16 residues. V lost 1 base and J 4 bases, leaving 17 bases between the germline ends. Germline CDR1 reads SEHNR; CDR2 reads FQNEAQ (reference sequence).

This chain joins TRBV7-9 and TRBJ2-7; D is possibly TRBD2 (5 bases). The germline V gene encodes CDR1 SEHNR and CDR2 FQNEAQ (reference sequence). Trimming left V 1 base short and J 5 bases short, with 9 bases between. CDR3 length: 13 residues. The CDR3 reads CASSLGRANEQYF. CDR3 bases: TGTGCCAGCAGCTTAGGGCGGGCAAACGAGCAGTACTTC.

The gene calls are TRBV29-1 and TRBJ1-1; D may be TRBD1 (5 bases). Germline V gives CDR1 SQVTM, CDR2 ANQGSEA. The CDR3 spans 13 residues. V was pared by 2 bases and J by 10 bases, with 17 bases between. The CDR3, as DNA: TGCAGCGTTGAATCAGGGTTTGGTGGGGGAGCTTTCTTT. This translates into CSVESGFGGGAFF.

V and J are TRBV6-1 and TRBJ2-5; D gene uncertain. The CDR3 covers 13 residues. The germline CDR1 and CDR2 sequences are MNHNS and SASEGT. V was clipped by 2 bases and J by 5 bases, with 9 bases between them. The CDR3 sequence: CASSEISLETQYF. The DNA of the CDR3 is TGTGCCAGCAGTGAAATCAGCTTGGAGACCCAGTACTTC.

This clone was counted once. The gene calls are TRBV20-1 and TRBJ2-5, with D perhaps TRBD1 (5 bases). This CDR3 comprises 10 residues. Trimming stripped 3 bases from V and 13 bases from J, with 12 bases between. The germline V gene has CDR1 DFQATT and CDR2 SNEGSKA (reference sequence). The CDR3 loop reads CSASGQGLYF. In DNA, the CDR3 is TGCAGTGCTAGCGGGCAGGGCCTGTACTTC.